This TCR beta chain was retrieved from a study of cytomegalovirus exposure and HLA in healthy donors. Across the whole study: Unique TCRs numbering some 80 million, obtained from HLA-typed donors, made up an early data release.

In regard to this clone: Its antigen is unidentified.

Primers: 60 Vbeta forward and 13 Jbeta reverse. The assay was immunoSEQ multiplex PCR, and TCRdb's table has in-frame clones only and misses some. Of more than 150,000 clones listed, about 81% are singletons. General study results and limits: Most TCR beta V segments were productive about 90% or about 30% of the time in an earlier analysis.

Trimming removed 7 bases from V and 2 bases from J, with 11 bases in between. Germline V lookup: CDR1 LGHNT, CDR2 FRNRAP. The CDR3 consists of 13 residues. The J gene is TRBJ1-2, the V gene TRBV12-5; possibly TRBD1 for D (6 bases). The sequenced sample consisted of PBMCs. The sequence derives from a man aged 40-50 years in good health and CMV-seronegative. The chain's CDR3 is CASAVQGNYGYTF. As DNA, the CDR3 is TGTGCTAGTGCCGTACAGGGCAACTATGGCTACACCTTC.